The clone carrying this T cell receptor beta chain has more than one count but fewer than ten. Antigen specificity is unknown. The data originate from a study of memory CD4+ T cells and cytomegalovirus serostatus. Background on the study: This sample comes from healthy Belgian adults, under 10 CMV seropositive, about 25 seronegative. The study, taken as a whole, reports: Repertoires predicted CMV serostatus with median bootstrapped AUC of about 0.96.

Single viable CD3+CD4+CD8-CD45RO+ cells were sorted as the memory CD4+ T cells. Generated by immunoSEQ multiplex PCR, the TCRdb table keeps only in-frame clones and is missing some. The table lists about 67,000 clones, approximately 80% of them singletons. The V and J ends lost 2 bases and 0 bases respectively, with 13 bases between them. From germline, CDR1 is SGHRS and CDR2 YFSETQ. The CDR3 runs to 16 residues. The rearrangement joins TRBV5-1 to TRBJ2-3; perhaps TRBD1 as D (6 bases). This sequence was found in an adult in good health and CMV-seropositive. The sample consisted of memory CD4+ T cells from blood. CDR3 DNA: TGCGCCAGCAGCTTTTTGGACAGTGCTAGCACAGATACGCAGTATTTT. Protein sequence: CASSFLDSASTDTQYF. Combining the CDR3 with reference TRBV5-1 and TRBJ2-3 gives the whole variable domain KAGVTQTPRYLIKTRGQQVTLSCSPISGHRSVSWYQQTPGQGLQFLFEYFSETQRNKGNFPGRFSGRQFSNSRSEMNVSTLELGDSALYLCASSFLDSASTDTQYFGPGTRLTVL.